This T cell receptor beta chain was sequenced for a study of cytomegalovirus exposure and HLA in healthy donors. On this clone itself: Its matching antigen is unknown.

The PCR ran on 60 Vbeta and 13 Jbeta primers. The assay was immunoSEQ multiplex PCR, and TCRdb's table has in-frame clones only and misses some. This table has around 180,000 clones, more than 65% appearing once. Trimming took 2 bases from V and 3 from J, leaving 8 bases between them. Germline V lookup: CDR1 MDHEN, CDR2 SYDVKM. This CDR3 has 13 residues. Whole-study results and caveats: Sequencing likely produced, as an artifact, a cluster of highly shared sequence variants.

Sequencing was done on a sample of PBMCs. The sequence was obtained from a woman in her fifties or sixties in good health and CMV-seronegative. The V call is TRBV28, the J call TRBJ2-7, with D perhaps matching TRBD1 (5 bases). The CDR3 loop reads CASSLRQYYEQYF. CDR3 in DNA: TGTGCCAGCAGTTTACGACAGTACTACGAGCAGTACTTC.